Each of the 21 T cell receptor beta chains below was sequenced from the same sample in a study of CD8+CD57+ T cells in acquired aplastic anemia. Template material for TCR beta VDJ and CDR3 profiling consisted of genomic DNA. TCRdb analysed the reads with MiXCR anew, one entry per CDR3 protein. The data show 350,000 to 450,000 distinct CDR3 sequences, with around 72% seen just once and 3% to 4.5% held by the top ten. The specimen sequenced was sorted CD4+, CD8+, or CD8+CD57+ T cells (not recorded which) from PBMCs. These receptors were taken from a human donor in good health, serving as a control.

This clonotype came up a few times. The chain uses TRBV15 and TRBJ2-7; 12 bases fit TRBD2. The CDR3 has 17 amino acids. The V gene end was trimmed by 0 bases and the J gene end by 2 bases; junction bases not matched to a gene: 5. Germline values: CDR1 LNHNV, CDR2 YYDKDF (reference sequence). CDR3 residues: CATSRDIGLAGTYEQYF. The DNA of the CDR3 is TGTGCCACCAGCAGAGATATCGGACTAGCGGGGACCTACGAGCAGTACTTC.

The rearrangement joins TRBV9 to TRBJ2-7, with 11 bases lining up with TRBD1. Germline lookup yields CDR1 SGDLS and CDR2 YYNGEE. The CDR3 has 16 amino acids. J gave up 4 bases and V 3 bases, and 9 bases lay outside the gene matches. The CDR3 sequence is CASSDGQGANQYEQYF. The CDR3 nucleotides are TGTGCCAGCAGCGACGGACAGGGGGCAAACCAATACGAGCAGTACTTC.

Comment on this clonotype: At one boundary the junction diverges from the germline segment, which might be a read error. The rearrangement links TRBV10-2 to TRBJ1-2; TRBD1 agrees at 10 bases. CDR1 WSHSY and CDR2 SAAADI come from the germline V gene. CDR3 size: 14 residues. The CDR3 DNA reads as TGTGCCAGCAGTTACGGACAGGGGGGCAGCGGCTACACCTTC. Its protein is CASSYGQGGSGYTF.

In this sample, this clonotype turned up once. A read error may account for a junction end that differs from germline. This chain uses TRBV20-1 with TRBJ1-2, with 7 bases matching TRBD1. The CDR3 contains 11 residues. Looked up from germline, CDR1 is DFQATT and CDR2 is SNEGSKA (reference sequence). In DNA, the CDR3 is TGCAGTGCTACGGGACAGCAAGAGACCCCCTTC. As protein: CSATGQQETPF.

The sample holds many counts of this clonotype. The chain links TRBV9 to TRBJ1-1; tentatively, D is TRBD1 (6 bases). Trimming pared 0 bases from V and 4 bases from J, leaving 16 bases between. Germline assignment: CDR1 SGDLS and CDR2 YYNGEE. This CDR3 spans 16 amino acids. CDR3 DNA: TGTGCCAGCAGCGTAGGGGGGCGCGGTTCGGTCACTGAAGCTTTCTTT. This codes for CASSVGGRGSVTEAFF.

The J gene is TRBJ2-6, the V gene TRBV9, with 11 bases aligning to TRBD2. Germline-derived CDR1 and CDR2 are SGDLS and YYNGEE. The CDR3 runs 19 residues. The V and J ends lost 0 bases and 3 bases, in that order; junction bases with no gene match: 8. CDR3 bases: TGTGCCAGCAGCGTAGTCAGTCTAGCGGGGGGCTTTGGGGCCAACGTCCTGACTTTC. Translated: CASSVVSLAGGFGANVLTF.

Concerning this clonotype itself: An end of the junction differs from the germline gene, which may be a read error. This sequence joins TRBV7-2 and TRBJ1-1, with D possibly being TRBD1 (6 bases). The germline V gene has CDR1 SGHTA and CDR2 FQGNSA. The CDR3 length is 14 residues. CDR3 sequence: CASSLATGQATSVF. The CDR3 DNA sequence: TGTGCCAGCAGCTTAGCGACGGGACAAGCTACCTCAGTATTT.

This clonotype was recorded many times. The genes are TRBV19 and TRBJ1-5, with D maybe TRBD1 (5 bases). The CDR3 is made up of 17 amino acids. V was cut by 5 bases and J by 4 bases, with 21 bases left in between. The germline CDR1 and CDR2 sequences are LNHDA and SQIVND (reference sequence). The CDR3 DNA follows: TGTGCCAGTAGTTCGGTAGCCGGGCAGGGAATTAATCAGCCCCAGCATTTT. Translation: CASSSVAGQGINQPQHF.

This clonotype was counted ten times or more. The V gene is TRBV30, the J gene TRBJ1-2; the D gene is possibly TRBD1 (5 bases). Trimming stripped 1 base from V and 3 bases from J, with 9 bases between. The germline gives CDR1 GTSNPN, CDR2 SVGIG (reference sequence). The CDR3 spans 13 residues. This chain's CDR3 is CAWSDGGDYGYTF. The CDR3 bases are TGTGCCTGGAGTGACGGAGGGGACTATGGCTACACCTTC.

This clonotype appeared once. In nucleotides, the CDR3 is TGTGCCACCAGCAGAGATCAGAGGGGTGAGGGCACAGATACGCAGTATTTT. Its translation: CATSRDQRGEGTDTQYF. V usage is TRBV15 and J usage is TRBJ2-3; D is perhaps TRBD1 or TRBD2 (5 bases each). This CDR3 spans 17 amino acids. Germline CDR1 LNHNV, CDR2 YYDKDF (reference sequence). The V gene lost 0 bases and the J gene lost 1 base, with 14 bases spanning the gap.

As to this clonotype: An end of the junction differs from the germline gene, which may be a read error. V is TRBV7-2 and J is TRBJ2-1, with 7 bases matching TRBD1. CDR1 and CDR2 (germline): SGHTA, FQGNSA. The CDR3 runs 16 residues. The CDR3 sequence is CASTLSTGASANEQFF. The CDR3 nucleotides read TGTGCCAGCACCTTATCAACAGGGGCGAGTGCCAATGAGCAGTTCTTC.

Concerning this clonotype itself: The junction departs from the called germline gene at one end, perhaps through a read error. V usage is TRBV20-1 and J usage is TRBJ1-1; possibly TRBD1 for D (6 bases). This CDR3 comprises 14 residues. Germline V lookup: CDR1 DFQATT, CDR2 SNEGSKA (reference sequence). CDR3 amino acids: CSADVIQWDTEASF. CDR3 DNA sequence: TGCAGTGCGGACGTCATCCAGTGGGACACTGAAGCGTCCTTT.

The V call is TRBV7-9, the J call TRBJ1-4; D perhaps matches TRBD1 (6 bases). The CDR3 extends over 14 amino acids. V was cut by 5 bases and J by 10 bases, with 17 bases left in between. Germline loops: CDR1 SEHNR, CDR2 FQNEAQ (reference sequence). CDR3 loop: CASSVDRIGAKLFF. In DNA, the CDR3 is TGTGCCAGCAGCGTCGACAGGATCGGGGCAAAACTGTTTTTT.

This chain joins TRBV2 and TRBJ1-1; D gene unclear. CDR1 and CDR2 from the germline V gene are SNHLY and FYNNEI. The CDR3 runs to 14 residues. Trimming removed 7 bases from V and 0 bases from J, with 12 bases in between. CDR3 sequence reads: CASKAWVVNTEAFF. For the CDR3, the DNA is TGTGCCAGCAAGGCGTGGGTTGTGAACACTGAAGCTTTCTTT.

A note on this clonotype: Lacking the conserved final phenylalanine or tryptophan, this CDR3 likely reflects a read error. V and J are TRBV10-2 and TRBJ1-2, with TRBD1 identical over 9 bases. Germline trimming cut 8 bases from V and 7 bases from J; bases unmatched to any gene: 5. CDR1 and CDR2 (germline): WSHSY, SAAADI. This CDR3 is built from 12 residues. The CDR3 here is CASGDREGGYTS. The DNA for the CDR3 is TGCGCCAGCGGGGACAGGGAAGGTGGCTACACCTCC.

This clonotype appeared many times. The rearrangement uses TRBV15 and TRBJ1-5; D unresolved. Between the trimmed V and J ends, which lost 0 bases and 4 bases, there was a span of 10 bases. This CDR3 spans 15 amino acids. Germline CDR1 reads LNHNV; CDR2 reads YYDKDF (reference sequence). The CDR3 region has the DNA TGTGCCACCAGCAGAGATCAGATCGAGAATCAGCCCCAGCATTTT. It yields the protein CATSRDQIENQPQHF.

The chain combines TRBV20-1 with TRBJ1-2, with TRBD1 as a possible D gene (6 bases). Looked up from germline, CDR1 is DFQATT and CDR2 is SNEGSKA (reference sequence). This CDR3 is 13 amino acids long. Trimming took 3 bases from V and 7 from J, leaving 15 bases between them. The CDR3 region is CSASSTGTGGYTF. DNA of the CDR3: TGCAGTGCTAGTTCTACAGGGACGGGTGGCTACACCTTC.

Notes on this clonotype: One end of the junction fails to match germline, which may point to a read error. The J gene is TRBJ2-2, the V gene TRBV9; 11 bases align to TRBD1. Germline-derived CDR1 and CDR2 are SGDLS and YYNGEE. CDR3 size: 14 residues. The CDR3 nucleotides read TGTGCCAGCAGCGCCGGACAGGGGGCGTCCTACGAGCTTTTT. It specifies CASSAGQGASYELF. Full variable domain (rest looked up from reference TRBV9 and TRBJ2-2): DSGVTQTPKHLITATGQRVTLRCSPRSGDLSVYWYQQSLDQGLQFLIQYYNGEERAKGNILERFSAQQFPDLHSELNLSSLELGDSALYFCASSAGQGASYELFGEGSRLTVL.

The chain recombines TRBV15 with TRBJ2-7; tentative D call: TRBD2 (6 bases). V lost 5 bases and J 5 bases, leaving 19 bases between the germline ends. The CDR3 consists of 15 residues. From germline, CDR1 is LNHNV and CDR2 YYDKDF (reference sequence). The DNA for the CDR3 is TGTGCCACCAGCTTAGGGCCGGCAGCGGGCCACGAGCAGTACTTC. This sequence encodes CATSLGPAAGHEQYF.

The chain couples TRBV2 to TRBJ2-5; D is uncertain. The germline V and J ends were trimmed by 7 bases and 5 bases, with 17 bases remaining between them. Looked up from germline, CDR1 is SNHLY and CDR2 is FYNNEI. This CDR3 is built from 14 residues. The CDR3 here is CASTFTEAAETQYF. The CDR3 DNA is TGTGCCAGCACTTTCACAGAGGCGGCCGAGACCCAGTACTTC.

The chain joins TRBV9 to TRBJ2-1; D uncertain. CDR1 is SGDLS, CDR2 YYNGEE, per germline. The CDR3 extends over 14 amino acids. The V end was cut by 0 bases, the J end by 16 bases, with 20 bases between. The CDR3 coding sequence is TGTGCCAGCAGCGTAGACTCGAGTTATGAAGCGTTCTTCTTC. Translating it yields CASSVDSSYEAFFF.